This TCR beta chain comes out of a study of blood T cell repertoires in COVID-19. In the study overall: Sources were T cells, B-cell-depleted T cells, or PBMCs; the material itself was cDNA or gDNA.

In the original processing: The authors estimated nucleated cell counts from reference gene primer amplification. Clones were sequenced by immunoSEQ multiplex PCR, and TCRdb holds only the in-frame ones, with some missing. The V and J calls and the clone size are those of that table, but D and trimming were determined from the DNA. The sample has around 250,000 clones; about 87% are singletons. Each participant's cohort was designated according to participant-reported clinical history. The CDR3 loop spans 13 amino acids. V lost 4 bases to trimming and J lost 7 bases, with 10 bases between them. Germline loops: CDR1 SNHLY, CDR2 FYNNEI.

The chain carries TRBV2 and TRBJ1-4; D gene uncertain. This receptor was taken from a man in his forties or fifties who had been exposed to COVID-19. The specimen sequenced was PBMCs or T cells enriched from blood (not recorded which). CDR3 sequence: CASSVRGGEKLFF. The CDR3, as DNA: TGTGCCAGCAGTGTTAGAGGCGGTGAAAAACTGTTTTTT.